This T cell receptor (beta chain) comes out of a study of post-analysis software for immune sequencing data. For the study at large: Relapsing-remitting, secondary progressive and progressive-relapsing forms of multiple sclerosis all featured among disease courses.

The TCR beta cDNA libraries contained unique molecular identifiers. When about 0.95 to 10 million T cells were used, they gave approximately 450,000 cDNA molecules. TCRdb re-called the PCR reads with MiXCR, one entry per CDR3 protein. The repertoire holds approximately 690,000 distinct CDR3 sequences, with 55% to 60% as singletons. CDR1 is MNHEY, CDR2 SMNVEV, per germline (reference sequence). The trim removed 4 bases at V and 2 bases at J, leaving 11 bases unmatched. The CDR3 is 17 amino acids. Findings of the study overall: Analysis by F measure revealed that same-batch samples clustered strongly together. In patients, TRBV5-6, TRBV5-1 and TRBV20-1 belonged to roughly 5 TRBV segments found more frequently than in controls. Significantly decreased normalized Chao1 diversity was recorded for multiple sclerosis patients relative to controls.

This clonotype has just one count. Its antigen remains unknown. This TCR came from a girl aged 2 to 9 with multiple sclerosis. The rearrangement uses TRBV27 and TRBJ2-3, with TRBD2 matching over 8 bases. The source material was blood. In DNA, the CDR3 is TGTGCCAGCAGTTACCTCAAGGCGGGGGGCACCACAGATACGCAGTATTTT. Amino acids: CASSYLKAGGTTDTQYF.